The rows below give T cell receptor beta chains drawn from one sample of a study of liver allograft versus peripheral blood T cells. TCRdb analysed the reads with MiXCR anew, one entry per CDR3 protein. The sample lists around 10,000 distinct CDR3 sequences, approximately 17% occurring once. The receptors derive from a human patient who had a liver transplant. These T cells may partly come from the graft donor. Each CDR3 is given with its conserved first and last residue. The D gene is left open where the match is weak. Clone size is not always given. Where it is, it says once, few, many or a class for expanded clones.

CDR3aa: CASSEAPGYGYTF
CDR3nt: TGTGCCAGCAGTGAAGCTCCAGGCTATGGCTACACCTTC
v_gene: TRBV6-1
d_gene: -
abundance: medium-sized
j_gene: TRBJ1-2

CDR3aa: CSAYSRNTGELFF
CDR3nt: TGCAGTGCTTATAGCAGGAACACCGGGGAGCTGTTTTTT
v_gene: TRBV20-1
d_gene: -
abundance: -
j_gene: TRBJ2-2

CDR3aa: CASSLEREQFF
CDR3nt: TGTGCCAGCAGCTTAGAACGTGAGCAGTTCTTC
v_gene: TRBV28
d_gene: -
abundance: once
j_gene: TRBJ2-1

CDR3aa: CASRGQRMGNQPQHF
CDR3nt: TGTGCCAGCAGGGGACAGCGTATGGGCAATCAGCCCCAGCATTTT
v_gene: TRBV12-3/TRBV12-4
d_gene: TRBD1
abundance: -
j_gene: TRBJ1-5

CDR3aa: CASMMMTGQQETQYF
CDR3nt: TGTGCCAGCATGATGATGACGGGGCAACAAGAGACCCAGTACTTC
v_gene: TRBV7-9
d_gene: -
abundance: -
j_gene: TRBJ2-5

CDR3aa: CASSIRGQGDGPYEQYF
CDR3nt: TGTGCCAGTAGTATAAGGGGGCAGGGAGATGGCCCCTACGAGCAGTACTTC
v_gene: TRBV19
d_gene: TRBD1
abundance: medium-sized
j_gene: TRBJ2-7

CDR3aa: CASSLQETQYF
CDR3nt: TGTGCCAGCAGCCTCCAAGAGACCCAGTACTTC
v_gene: TRBV5-6
d_gene: -
abundance: -
j_gene: TRBJ2-5

CDR3aa: CASSPPGADTQYF
CDR3nt: TGTGCCAGCTCACCTCCGGGGGCAGATACGCAGTATTTT
v_gene: TRBV18
d_gene: -
abundance: -
j_gene: TRBJ2-3

CDR3aa: CASSQVGGTGFYF
CDR3nt: TGTGCCAGCAGCCAAGTTGGCGGGACAGGGTTTTACTTT
v_gene: TRBV14
d_gene: TRBD1
abundance: few
j_gene: TRBJ1-6

CDR3aa: CARWPRGQALLCGNTIYF
CDR3nt: TGCGCCAGGTGGCCCCGGGGACAGGCCCTTTTATGCGGAAACACCATATATTTT
v_gene: TRBV10-1
d_gene: TRBD1
abundance: -
j_gene: TRBJ1-3

CDR3aa: CSAPAGGSNTEAFF
CDR3nt: TGCAGTGCTCCAGCCGGGGGCTCCAACACTGAAGCTTTCTTT
v_gene: TRBV20-1
d_gene: -
abundance: -
j_gene: TRBJ1-1

CDR3aa: CASSSRDRGNTIYF
CDR3nt: TGTGCCAGTAGCTCTCGGGACCGTGGAAACACCATATATTTT
v_gene: TRBV19
d_gene: -
abundance: many
j_gene: TRBJ1-3

CDR3aa: CASSFREVGTEAFF
CDR3nt: TGTGCCAGCAGCTTCCGGGAGGTAGGCACTGAAGCTTTCTTT
v_gene: TRBV7-9
d_gene: -
abundance: many
j_gene: TRBJ1-1

CDR3aa: CASSIPGQIYEQYF
CDR3nt: TGTGCCAGTAGTATTCCGGGACAAATCTACGAGCAGTACTTC
v_gene: TRBV19
d_gene: -
abundance: medium-sized
j_gene: TRBJ2-7

CDR3aa: CASSPSGNTEAFF
CDR3nt: TGTGCCAGCAGTCCCTCAGGGAACACTGAAGCTTTCTTT
v_gene: TRBV12-3/TRBV12-4
d_gene: -
abundance: few
j_gene: TRBJ1-1

CDR3aa: CASSPVLRGPAEAFF
CDR3nt: TGTGCCAGCAGCCCGGTTTTAAGGGGGCCAGCTGAAGCTTTCTTT
v_gene: TRBV7-9
d_gene: TRBD1
abundance: many
j_gene: TRBJ1-1

CDR3aa: CASRGRDSFKPEQYF
CDR3nt: TGTGCCAGCAGGGGGAGGGACTCCTTTAAACCCGAGCAGTACTTC
v_gene: TRBV6-1
d_gene: TRBD2
abundance: many
j_gene: TRBJ2-7

CDR3aa: CASSPGTGQHEQYF
CDR3nt: TGTGCCAGCAGCCCCGGGACAGGCCAGCACGAGCAGTACTTC
v_gene: TRBV6-5
d_gene: TRBD1
abundance: -
j_gene: TRBJ2-7

CDR3aa: CASSPPRGGYTF
CDR3nt: TGTGCCAGCAGCCCGCCCAGGGGTGGCTACACCTTC
v_gene: TRBV5-4
d_gene: -
abundance: many
j_gene: TRBJ1-2

CDR3aa: CASSSLSNEKLFF
CDR3nt: TGTGCCAGCAGCTCCCTTAGTAATGAAAAACTGTTTTTT
v_gene: TRBV11-2
d_gene: -
abundance: -
j_gene: TRBJ1-4

CDR3aa: CASSRASTEGYTF
CDR3nt: TGTGCCAGCAGCCGGGCCTCTACGGAGGGCTACACCTTC
v_gene: TRBV14
d_gene: -
abundance: -
j_gene: TRBJ1-2

CDR3aa: CASSPPGAGGNQPQHF
CDR3nt: TGTGCCAGCTCACCACCGGGGGCAGGGGGCAATCAGCCCCAGCATTTT
v_gene: TRBV18
d_gene: -
abundance: medium-sized
j_gene: TRBJ1-5

CDR3aa: CASSTSLSGEAFF
CDR3nt: TGTGCCAGCAGCACTTCCCTTTCGGGGGAAGCTTTCTTT
v_gene: TRBV7-2
d_gene: -
abundance: medium-sized
j_gene: TRBJ1-1